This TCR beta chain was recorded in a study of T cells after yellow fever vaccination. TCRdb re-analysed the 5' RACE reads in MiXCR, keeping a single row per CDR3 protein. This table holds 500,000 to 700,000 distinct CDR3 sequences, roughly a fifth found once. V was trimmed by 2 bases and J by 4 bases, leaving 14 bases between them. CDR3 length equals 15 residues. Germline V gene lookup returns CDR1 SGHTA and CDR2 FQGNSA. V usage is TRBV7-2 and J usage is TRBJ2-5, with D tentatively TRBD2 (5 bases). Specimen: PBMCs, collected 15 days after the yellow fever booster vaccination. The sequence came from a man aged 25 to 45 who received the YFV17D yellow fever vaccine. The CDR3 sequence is CASSLSRAVRETQYF. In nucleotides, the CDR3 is TGTGCCAGCAGCTTAAGTAGAGCGGTCCGAGAGACCCAGTACTTC.